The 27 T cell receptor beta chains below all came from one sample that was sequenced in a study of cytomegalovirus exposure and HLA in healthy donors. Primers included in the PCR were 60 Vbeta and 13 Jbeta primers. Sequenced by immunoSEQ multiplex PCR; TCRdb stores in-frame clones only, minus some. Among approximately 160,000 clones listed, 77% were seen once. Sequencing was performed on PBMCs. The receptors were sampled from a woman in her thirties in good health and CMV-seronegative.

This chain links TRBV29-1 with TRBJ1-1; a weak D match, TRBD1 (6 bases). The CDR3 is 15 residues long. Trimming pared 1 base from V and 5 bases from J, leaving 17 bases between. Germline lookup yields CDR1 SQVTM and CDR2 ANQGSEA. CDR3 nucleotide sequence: TGCAGCGTTGAAGGGTCAGGGGCAGGGCTGACTGAAGCTTTCTTT. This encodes CSVEGSGAGLTEAFF.

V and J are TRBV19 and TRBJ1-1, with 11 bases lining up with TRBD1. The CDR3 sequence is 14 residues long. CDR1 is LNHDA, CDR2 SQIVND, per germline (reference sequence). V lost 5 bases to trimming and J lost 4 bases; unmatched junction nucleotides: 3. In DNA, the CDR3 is TGTGCCAGTAGTCTTGGGACAGGGGGCACTGAAGCTTTCTTT. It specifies CASSLGTGGTEAFF.

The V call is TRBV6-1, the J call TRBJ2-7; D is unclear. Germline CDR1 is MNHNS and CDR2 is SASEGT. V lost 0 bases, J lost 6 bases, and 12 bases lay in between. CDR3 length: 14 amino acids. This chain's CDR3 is CASSEAWPTGEQYF. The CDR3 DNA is TGTGCCAGCAGTGAAGCTTGGCCGACGGGCGAGCAGTACTTC.

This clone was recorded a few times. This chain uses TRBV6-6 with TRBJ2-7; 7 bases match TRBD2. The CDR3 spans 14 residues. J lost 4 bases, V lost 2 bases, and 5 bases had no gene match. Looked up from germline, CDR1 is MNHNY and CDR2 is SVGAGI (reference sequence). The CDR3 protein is CASSYRRESYEQYF. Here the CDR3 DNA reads TGTGCCAGCAGTTACAGGCGGGAGTCGTACGAGCAGTACTTC.

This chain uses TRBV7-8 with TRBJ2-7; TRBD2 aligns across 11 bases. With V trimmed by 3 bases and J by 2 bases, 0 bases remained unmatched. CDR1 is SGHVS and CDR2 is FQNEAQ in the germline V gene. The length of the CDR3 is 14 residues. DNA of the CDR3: TGTGCCAGCAGCTTGACTAGCGGGGCCTACGAGCAGTACTTC. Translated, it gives CASSLTSGAYEQYF.

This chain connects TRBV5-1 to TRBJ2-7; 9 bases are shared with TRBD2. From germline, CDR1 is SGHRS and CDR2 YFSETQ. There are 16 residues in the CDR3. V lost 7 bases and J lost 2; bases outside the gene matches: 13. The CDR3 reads CASQGGPSGATYEQYF. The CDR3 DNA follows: TGCGCCAGCCAGGGTGGCCCTAGCGGGGCCACCTACGAGCAGTACTTC.

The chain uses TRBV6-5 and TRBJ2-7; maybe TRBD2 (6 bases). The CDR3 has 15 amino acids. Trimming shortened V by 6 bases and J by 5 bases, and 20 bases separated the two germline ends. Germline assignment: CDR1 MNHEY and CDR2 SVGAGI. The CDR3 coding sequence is TGTGCCAGCAGCACTGCGTGGGGCGGGGCCCACGAGCAGTACTTC. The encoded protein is CASSTAWGGAHEQYF.

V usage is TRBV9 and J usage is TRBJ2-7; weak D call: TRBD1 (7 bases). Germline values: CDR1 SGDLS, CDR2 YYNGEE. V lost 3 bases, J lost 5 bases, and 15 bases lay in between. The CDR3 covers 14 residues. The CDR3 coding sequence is TGTGCCAGCAGCGCCGACAGGGAGGTGAACGAGCAGTACTTC. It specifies CASSADREVNEQYF.

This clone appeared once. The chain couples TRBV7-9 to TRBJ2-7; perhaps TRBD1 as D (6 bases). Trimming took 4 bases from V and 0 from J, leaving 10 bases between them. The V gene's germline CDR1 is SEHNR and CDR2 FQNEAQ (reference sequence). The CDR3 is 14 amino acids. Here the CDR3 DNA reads TGTGCCAGCAGCTACACAGGGATCTCCTACGAGCAGTACTTC. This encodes CASSYTGISYEQYF. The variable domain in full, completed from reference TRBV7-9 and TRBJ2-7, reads DTGVSQNPRHKITKRGQNVTFRCDPISEHNRLYWYRQTLGQGPEFLTYFQNEAQLEKSRLLSDRFSAERPKGSFSTLEIQRTEQGDSAMYLCASSYTGISYEQYFGPGTRLTVT.

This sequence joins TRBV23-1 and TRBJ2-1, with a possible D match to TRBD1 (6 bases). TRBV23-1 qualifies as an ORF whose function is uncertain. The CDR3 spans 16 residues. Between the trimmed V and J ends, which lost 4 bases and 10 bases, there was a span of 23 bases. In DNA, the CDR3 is TGCGCCAGCAGTCGGTTGAGGGGGTATAAGGTGCGGGAGCAGTTCTTC. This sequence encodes CASSRLRGYKVREQFF.

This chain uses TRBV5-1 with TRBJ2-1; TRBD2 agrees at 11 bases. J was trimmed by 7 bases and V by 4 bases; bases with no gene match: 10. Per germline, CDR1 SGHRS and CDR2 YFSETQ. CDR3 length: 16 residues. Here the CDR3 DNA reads TGCGCCAGCAGCAAGGGACTAGCGGTCGGGGAAAATGAGCAGTTCTTC. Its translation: CASSKGLAVGENEQFF.

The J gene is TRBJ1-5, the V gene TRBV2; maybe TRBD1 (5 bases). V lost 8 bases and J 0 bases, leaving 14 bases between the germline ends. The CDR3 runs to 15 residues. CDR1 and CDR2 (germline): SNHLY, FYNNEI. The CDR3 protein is CASRPQGVSNQPQHF. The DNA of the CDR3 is TGTGCCAGCCGGCCCCAGGGTGTTAGCAATCAGCCCCAGCATTTT.

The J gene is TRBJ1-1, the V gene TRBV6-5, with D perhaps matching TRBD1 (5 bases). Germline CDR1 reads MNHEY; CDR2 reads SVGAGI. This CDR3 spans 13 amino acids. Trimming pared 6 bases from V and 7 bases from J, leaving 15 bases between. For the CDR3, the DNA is TGTGCCAGCAGACTTACAGGAACCCTTGAAGCTTTCTTT. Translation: CASRLTGTLEAFF.

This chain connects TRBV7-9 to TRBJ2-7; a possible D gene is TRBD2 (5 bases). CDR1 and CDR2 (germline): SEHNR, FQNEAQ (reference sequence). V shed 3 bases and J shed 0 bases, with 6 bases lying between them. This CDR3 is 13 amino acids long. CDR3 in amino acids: CASSLEDSYEQYF. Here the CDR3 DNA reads TGTGCCAGCAGCTTGGAGGACTCCTACGAGCAGTACTTC.

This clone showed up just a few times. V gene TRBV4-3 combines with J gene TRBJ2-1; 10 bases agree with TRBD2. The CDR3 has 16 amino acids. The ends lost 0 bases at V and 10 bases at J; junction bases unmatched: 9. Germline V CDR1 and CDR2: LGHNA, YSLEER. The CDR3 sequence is CASSQEPSGREDEQFF. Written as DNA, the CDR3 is TGCGCCAGCAGCCAAGAACCTAGCGGGAGAGAGGACGAGCAGTTCTTC.

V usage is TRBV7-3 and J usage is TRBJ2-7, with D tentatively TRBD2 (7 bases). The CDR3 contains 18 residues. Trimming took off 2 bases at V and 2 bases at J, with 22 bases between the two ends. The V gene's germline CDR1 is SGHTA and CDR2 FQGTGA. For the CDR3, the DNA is TGTGCCAGCAGCTTACGCGCCACGGGCGGGGGCCCTCCCTACGAGCAGTACTTC. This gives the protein CASSLRATGGGPPYEQYF.

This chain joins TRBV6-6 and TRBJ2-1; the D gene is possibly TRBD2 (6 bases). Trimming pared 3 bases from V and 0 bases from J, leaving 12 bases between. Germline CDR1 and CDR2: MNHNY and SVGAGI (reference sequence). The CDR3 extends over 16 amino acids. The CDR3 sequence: CASSYLIADSYNEQFF. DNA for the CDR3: TGTGCCAGCAGTTATTTAATAGCGGACTCCTACAATGAGCAGTTCTTC.

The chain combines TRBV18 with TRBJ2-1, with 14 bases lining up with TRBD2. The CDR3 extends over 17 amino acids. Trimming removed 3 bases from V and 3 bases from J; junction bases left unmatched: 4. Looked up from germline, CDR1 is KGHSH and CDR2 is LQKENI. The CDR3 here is CASSPPGLAGGYNEQFF. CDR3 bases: TGTGCCAGCTCACCGCCCGGACTAGCGGGGGGCTACAATGAGCAGTTCTTC.

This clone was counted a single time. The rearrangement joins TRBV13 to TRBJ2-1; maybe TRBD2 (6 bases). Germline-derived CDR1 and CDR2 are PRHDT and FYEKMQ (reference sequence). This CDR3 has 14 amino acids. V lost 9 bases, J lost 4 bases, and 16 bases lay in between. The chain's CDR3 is CARDDGSTYNEQFF. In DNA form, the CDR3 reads TGTGCCAGGGATGACGGGAGTACATACAATGAGCAGTTCTTC.

The DNA for the CDR3 is TGTGCCAGTAGTATCGGCCTAGTCGGTAATTCACCCCTCCACTTT. Translation: CASSIGLVGNSPLHF. This chain uses TRBV19 with TRBJ1-6; D ambiguous. V lost 3 bases to trimming and J lost 6 bases, with 12 bases between them. CDR1 is LNHDA, CDR2 SQIVND, per germline (reference sequence). This CDR3 region has 15 residues. Complete variable domain (other parts from reference TRBV19 and TRBJ1-6): DGGITQSPKYLFRKEGQNVTLSCEQNLNHDAMYWYRQDPGQGLRLIYYSQIVNDFQKGDIAEGYSVSREKKESFPLTVTSAQKNPTAFYLCASSIGLVGNSPLHFGNGTRLTVT.

The CDR3 is CASKQGRSNEAFF. In DNA form, the CDR3 reads TGTGCCAGTAAACAGGGGCGATCCAATGAAGCTTTCTTT. The chain recombines TRBV19 with TRBJ1-1; 7 bases are a match to TRBD1. V trimming: 7 bases; J trimming: 7 bases; junction bases outside the gene matches: 9. From germline, CDR1 is LNHDA and CDR2 SQIVND (reference sequence). There are 13 residues in the CDR3.

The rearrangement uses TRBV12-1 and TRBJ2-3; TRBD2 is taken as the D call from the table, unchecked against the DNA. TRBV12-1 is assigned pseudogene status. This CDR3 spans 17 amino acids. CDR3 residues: CASRLRRREGGTDTQYF. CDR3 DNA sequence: TGTGCCAGCAGACTCCGTCGGCGGGAGGGGGGCACAGATACGCAGTATTTT.

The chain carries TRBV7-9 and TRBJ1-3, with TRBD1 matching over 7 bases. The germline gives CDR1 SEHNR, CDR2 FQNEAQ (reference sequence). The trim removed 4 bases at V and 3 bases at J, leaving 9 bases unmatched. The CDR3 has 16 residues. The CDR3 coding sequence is TGTGCCAGCAGCTCCCTCCGGGACAGCTTTGGAAACACCATATATTTT. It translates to CASSSLRDSFGNTIYF.

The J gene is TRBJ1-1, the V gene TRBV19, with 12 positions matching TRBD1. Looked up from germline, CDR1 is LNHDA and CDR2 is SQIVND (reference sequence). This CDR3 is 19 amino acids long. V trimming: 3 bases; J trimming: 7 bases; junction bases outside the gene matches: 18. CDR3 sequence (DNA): TGTGCCAGTAGTATGCGTGCTTATGGGGGACAGGGGGCCTTGGTTGAAGCTTTCTTT. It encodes CASSMRAYGGQGALVEAFF.

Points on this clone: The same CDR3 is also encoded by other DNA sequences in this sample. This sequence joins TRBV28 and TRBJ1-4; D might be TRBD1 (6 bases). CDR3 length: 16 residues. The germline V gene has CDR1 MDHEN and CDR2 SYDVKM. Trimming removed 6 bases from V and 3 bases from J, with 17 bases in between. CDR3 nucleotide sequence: TGTGCCAGCAGCCCTGCGGGGGCGGAGTCTAATGAAAAACTGTTTTTT. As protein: CASSPAGAESNEKLFF. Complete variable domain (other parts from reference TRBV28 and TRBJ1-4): DVKVTQSSRYLVKRTGEKVFLECVQDMDHENMFWYRQDPGLGLRLIYFSYDVKMKEKGDIPEGYSVSREKKERFSLILESASTNQTSMYLCASSPAGAESNEKLFFGSGTQLSVL.

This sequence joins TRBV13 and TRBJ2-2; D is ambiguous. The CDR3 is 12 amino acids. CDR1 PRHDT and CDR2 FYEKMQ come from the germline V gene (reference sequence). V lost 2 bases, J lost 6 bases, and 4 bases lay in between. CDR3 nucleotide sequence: TGTGCCAGCAGCTTACCGTCCGGGGAGCTGTTTTTT. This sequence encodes CASSLPSGELFF.

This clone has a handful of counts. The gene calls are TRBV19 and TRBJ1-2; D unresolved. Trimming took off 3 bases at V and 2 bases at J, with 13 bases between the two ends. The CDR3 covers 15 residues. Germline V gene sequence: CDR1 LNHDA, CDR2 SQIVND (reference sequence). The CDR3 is CASSIRSYLNYGYTF. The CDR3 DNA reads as TGTGCCAGTAGTATCCGTAGTTATTTAAACTATGGCTACACCTTC.